This TCR beta chain was found in a study of type 1 regulatory T cells. Using its own MiXCR run on the reads, TCRdb lists one record per CDR3 protein. The data show 60,000 to 70,000 distinct CDR3 sequences, about 50% seen once. Trimming shortened V by 6 bases and J by 5 bases, and 17 bases separated the two germline ends. This CDR3 is 14 amino acids long. Germline lookup yields CDR1 MNHNY and CDR2 SVGAGI (reference sequence). Study results and limitations: Compared with non-Tr1 cells, Tr1 cells showed a narrower TCR repertoire.

This clonotype has at least ten counts. Its antigen remains unidentified. The clonotype comes from a human donor in good health. Input material: cultured non-Tr1 T cells, either the whole culture or a sorted T cell fraction (not recorded which). This chain uses TRBV6-6 with TRBJ2-7, with TRBD1 as a possible D gene (6 bases). The CDR3 DNA is TGTGCCAGCAGCAACCAGGGGTTTTCCCACGAGCAGTACTTC. Its translation: CASSNQGFSHEQYF.